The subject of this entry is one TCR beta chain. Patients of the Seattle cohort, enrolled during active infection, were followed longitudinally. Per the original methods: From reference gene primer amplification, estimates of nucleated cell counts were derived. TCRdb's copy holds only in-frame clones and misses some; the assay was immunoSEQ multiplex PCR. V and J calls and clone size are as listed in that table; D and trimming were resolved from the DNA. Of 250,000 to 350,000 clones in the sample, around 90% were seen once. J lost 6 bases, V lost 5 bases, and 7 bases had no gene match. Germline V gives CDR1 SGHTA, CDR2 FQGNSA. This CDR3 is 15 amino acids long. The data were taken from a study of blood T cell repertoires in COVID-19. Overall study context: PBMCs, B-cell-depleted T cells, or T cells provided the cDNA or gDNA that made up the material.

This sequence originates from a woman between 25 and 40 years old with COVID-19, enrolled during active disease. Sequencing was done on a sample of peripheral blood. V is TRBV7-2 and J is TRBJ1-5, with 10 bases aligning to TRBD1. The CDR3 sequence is CASSPGQGGVQPQHF. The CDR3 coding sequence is TGTGCCAGCAGCCCCGGACAGGGGGGTGTTCAGCCCCAGCATTTT.